This TCR beta chain was obtained from a study of early T cells in non-severe SARS-CoV-2 infection. Study information: It was bulk RNA from unsorted whole blood that was sequenced, and the chains were unpaired. Study-level findings and limits: VDJdb matching favored anti-spike CD8 responses, missing private and CD4 specificities.

This clonotype was detected many times. Its antigen is as yet unknown. Attachment of unique molecular identifiers was made to individual cDNA molecules. In TCRdb, the 5' RACE reads were re-called with MiXCR into one record per CDR3 protein. The data contain around 60,000 distinct CDR3 sequences, about 11% of them seen just once; the ten biggest clones take up about 2.8%. The TCR was taken from an adult who was a healthcare worker with PCR-confirmed SARS-CoV-2 infection or an uninfected control (not recorded which). Sample: whole blood, taken at baseline.

DNA for the CDR3: TGCGCCAGCAGCCCGGCAGCTCGAAGGGCGGCTCGGACATACAATGAGCAGTTCTTC. Protein: CASSPAARRAARTYNEQFF. V usage is TRBV4-3 and J usage is TRBJ2-1, with D possibly being TRBD1 (5 bases). The V end was cut by 4 bases, the J end by 4 bases, with 26 bases between. In germline, CDR1 is LGHNA, CDR2 YSLEER. The CDR3 sequence is 19 residues long.